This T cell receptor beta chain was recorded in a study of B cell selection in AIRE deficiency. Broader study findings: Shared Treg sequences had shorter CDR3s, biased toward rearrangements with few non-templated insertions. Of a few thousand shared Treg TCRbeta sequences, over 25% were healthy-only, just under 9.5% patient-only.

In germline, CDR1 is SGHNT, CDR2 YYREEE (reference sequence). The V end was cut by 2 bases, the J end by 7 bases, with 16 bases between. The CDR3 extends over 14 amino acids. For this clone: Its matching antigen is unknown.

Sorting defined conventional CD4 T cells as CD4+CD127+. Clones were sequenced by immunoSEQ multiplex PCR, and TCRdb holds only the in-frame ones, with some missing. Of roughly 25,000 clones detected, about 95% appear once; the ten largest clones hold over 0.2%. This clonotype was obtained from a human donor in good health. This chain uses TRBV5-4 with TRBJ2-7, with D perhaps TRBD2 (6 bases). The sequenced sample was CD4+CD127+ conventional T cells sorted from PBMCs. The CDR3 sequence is CASSFAAGGQEQYF. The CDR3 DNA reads TGTGCCAGCAGCTTCGCAGCGGGTGGGCAGGAGCAGTACTTC.